Listed below are T cell receptor beta chains from one sample, sequenced in a study of blood T cells in healthy people across ages. One entry per CDR3 protein results from TCRdb running MiXCR on the 5' RACE reads. The repertoire holds over 1,200,000 distinct CDR3 sequences, with approximately 60% as singletons. Material: blood. These receptors originate from a man between 18 and 35 years old in good health. CDR3s include the opening cysteine and the closing phenylalanine or tryptophan. Fields, in order: J gene, D gene, V gene, clone size, CDR3 protein, CDR3 DNA. D genes are given only for firm matches. The size entry is marked missing in some rows and otherwise reads once, few, many or a size class.

>TRBJ2-7|-|TRBV6-2/TRBV6-3|-
CASSSPRGGWEYEQYF
TGTGCCAGCAGTTCCCCTCGAGGCGGGTGGGAATACGAGCAGTACTTC
>TRBJ2-5|-|TRBV10-3|-
CAVSGPSEETQYF
TGTGCCGTCAGTGGGCCTAGCGAAGAGACCCAGTACTTC
>TRBJ2-5|TRBD1|TRBV29-1|-
CSVVGWTGPQETQYF
TGCAGCGTGGTGGGTTGGACAGGACCACAAGAGACCCAGTACTTC
>TRBJ2-1|TRBD2|TRBV29-1|-
CSATTSGGLNEQFF
TGCAGCGCCACGACTAGCGGGGGCCTCAATGAGCAGTTCTTC
>TRBJ2-7|TRBD2|TRBV4-3|-
CASSQGVTGTIPYEQYF
TGCGCCAGCAGCCAAGGAGTGACCGGGACTATTCCCTACGAGCAGTACTTC
>TRBJ2-1|-|TRBV2|-
CASSERRARQFF
TGTGCCAGCAGTGAACGGCGGGCGAGGCAGTTCTTC
>TRBJ2-7|-|TRBV7-9|-
CASSLELGEAYEQYF
TGTGCCAGCAGCTTAGAACTGGGGGAGGCCTACGAGCAGTACTTC
>TRBJ2-3|TRBD1|TRBV6-5|few
CASATGATSDTQYF
TGTGCCAGCGCCACAGGGGCCACGTCAGATACGCAGTATTTT
>TRBJ2-7|-|TRBV3-1|once
CASSQTGQFYEQYF
TGTGCCAGCAGTCAAACGGGACAATTCTACGAGCAGTACTTC
>TRBJ2-1|-|TRBV7-9|few
CASSHVIHSYNEQFF
TGTGCCAGCAGCCACGTAATCCACTCCTACAATGAGCAGTTCTTC
>TRBJ2-2|TRBD2|TRBV12-3/TRBV12-4|-
CASSPPGTRYTGELFF
TGTGCCAGCAGCCCACCCGGGACTAGGTATACCGGGGAGCTGTTTTTT
>TRBJ1-2|TRBD1|TRBV28|-
CASSSSGTVFIYGYTF
TGTGCCAGCAGTTCCTCCGGGACAGTATTCATCTATGGCTACACCTTC
>TRBJ2-6|-|TRBV29-1|-
CSVEGQGAGANVLTF
TGCAGCGTTGAGGGGCAAGGGGCTGGGGCCAACGTCCTGACTTTC
>TRBJ1-3|-|TRBV27|-
CASSLRAPTSGNTIYF
TGTGCCAGCAGTTTAAGGGCACCCACGTCGGGAAACACCATATATTTT
>TRBJ2-1|-|TRBV7-2|-
CASSLQEGSYNEQFF
TGTGCCAGCAGCCTACAGGAGGGGTCCTACAATGAGCAGTTCTTC
>TRBJ2-7|TRBD1|TRBV7-9|-
CASSPDRVFYEQYF
TGTGCCAGCAGCCCGGACAGGGTATTCTACGAGCAGTACTTC
>TRBJ2-7|-|TRBV20-1|-
CSARDQSSYEQYF
TGCAGTGCTAGAGATCAGAGTTCCTACGAGCAGTACTTC
>TRBJ2-5|TRBD1|TRBV11-2|-
CASSLDLQGTETQYF
TGTGCCAGCAGCTTAGATTTACAGGGGACCGAGACCCAGTACTTC
>TRBJ1-1|-|TRBV3-1|-
CASSQEVRMNTEAFF
TGTGCCAGCAGCCAAGAGGTCCGGATGAACACTGAAGCTTTCTTT
>TRBJ2-7|TRBD1|TRBV19|-
CASSIGTGTLYEQYF
TGTGCCAGTAGTATTGGGACAGGGACCCTCTACGAGCAGTACTTC
>TRBJ1-2|-|TRBV2|-
CASFSSTEGDYGYTF
TGTGCCAGCTTTAGCTCGACAGAGGGTGACTATGGCTACACCTTC
>TRBJ1-2|-|TRBV9|-
CASSDHVRGPDGYTF
TGTGCCAGCAGCGACCATGTCAGGGGTCCCGATGGCTACACCTTC
>TRBJ2-5|TRBD1|TRBV7-9|-
CATGALGDQETQYF
TGTGCTACAGGGGCCCTTGGAGACCAAGAGACCCAGTACTTC
>TRBJ2-7|-|TRBV25-1|-
CASSEFDRRYEQYF
TGTGCCAGCAGTGAGTTCGACAGACGTTACGAGCAGTACTTC
>TRBJ2-5|-|TRBV10-3|-
CAISEGRQHLQETQYF
TGTGCCATCAGTGAGGGACGACAGCACTTACAAGAGACCCAGTACTTC
>TRBJ2-2|-|TRBV2|-
CASTLSYEAGPGELFF
TGTGCCAGCACCTTGTCCTACGAGGCCGGGCCCGGGGAGCTGTTTTTT
>TRBJ2-5|-|TRBV6-6|few
CASSYSPAGQLETQYF
TGTGCCAGCAGTTACTCCCCGGCAGGGCAACTAGAGACCCAGTACTTC
>TRBJ1-2|-|TRBV3-1|-
CASSQVVDRSNYGYTF
TGTGCCAGCAGCCAAGTGGTGGATAGATCTAACTATGGCTACACCTTC
>TRBJ2-7|TRBD2|TRBV5-1|-
CASSDPTSGRGLEQYF
TGCGCCAGCAGCGACCCGACTAGCGGGAGAGGGCTCGAGCAGTACTTC
>TRBJ1-1|-|TRBV7-2|-
CASSLRQMNTGAFF
TGTGCCAGCAGCTTAAGGCAGATGAACACTGGAGCTTTCTTT
>TRBJ2-3|TRBD1|TRBV11-2|-
CASSPGTGTTDTQYF
TGTGCCAGCAGCCCCGGGACAGGAACCACAGATACGCAGTATTTT
>TRBJ2-7|TRBD2|TRBV20-1|few
CSARAGVNSYEQYF
TGCAGTGCCCGGGCGGGGGTTAACTCCTACGAGCAGTACTTC
>TRBJ1-4|-|TRBV20-1|-
CSARDLMTGTLFF
TGCAGTGCTAGAGATCTGATGACAGGCACCCTGTTTTTT
>TRBJ1-4|-|TRBV5-5|-
CASSFVTLEKLFF
TGTGCCAGCAGCTTCGTGACCCTTGAAAAACTGTTTTTT
>TRBJ1-1|TRBD1|TRBV27|-
CASRYTGGDTEAFF
TGTGCCAGCAGGTATACAGGGGGGGACACTGAAGCTTTCTTT
>TRBJ2-1|-|TRBV12-3/TRBV12-4|-
CASSLAPLAGKGPYNEQFF
TGTGCCAGCAGTTTAGCGCCTCTAGCTGGTAAAGGCCCTTACAATGAGCAGTTCTTC
>TRBJ2-1|TRBD2|TRBV4-2|few
CASSQVAGSINEQFF
TGTGCCAGCAGCCAAGTAGCGGGGTCTATCAATGAGCAGTTCTTC
>TRBJ2-5|-|TRBV21-1|-
CASKGTSGRNETQYF
TGTGCCAGCAAGGGGACTAGCGGGAGGAATGAGACCCAGTACTTC
>TRBJ2-7|TRBD1|TRBV7-9|few
CASSSPGQSPYEQYF
TGTGCCAGCAGCTCCCCGGGACAGTCCCCCTACGAGCAGTACTTC
>TRBJ2-7|-|TRBV5-1|few
CASGDGSFSYEQYF
TGCGCCAGCGGAGACGGGAGTTTCTCCTACGAGCAGTACTTC
>TRBJ2-7|-|TRBV5-5|-
CASSWGGPPYEQYF
TGTGCCAGCAGCTGGGGGGGGCCACCCTACGAGCAGTACTTC
>TRBJ2-7|-|TRBV6-5|few
CATLSHEQYF
TGTGCCACCCTGAGTCACGAGCAGTACTTC
>TRBJ2-5|-|TRBV4-1|-
CASSQDRIGDSQETQYF
TGCGCCAGCAGCCAAGATCGTATCGGAGACTCACAAGAGACCCAGTACTTC
>TRBJ2-3|-|TRBV6-4|few
CASSDAGEADTQYF
TGTGCCAGCAGTGACGCTGGGGAGGCAGATACGCAGTATTTT
>TRBJ2-7|TRBD1|TRBV10-3|few
CAITEDRDDEQYF
TGTGCCATCACTGAGGACAGGGACGACGAGCAGTACTTC
>TRBJ2-3|-|TRBV21-1|few
CASSPRAQAHITDTQYF
TGTGCCAGCAGCCCCCGCGCCCAGGCGCACATCACAGATACGCAGTATTTT
>TRBJ1-6|-|TRBV6-5|-
CASSYGGDYSPLHF
TGTGCCAGCAGTTACGGGGGGGACTACTCACCCCTCCACTTT
>TRBJ2-5|-|TRBV27|-
CASSLLNSQETQYF
TGTGCCAGCAGTTTACTAAACAGCCAAGAGACCCAGTACTTC
>TRBJ2-7|-|TRBV4-2|few
CASSQEGGSGGYEQYF
TGTGCCAGCAGCCAAGAAGGCGGTAGCGGCGGGTACGAGCAGTACTTC
>TRBJ1-6|-|TRBV7-2|-
CASSLAGFVTVTHNSPLHF
TGTGCCAGCAGCTTAGCAGGCTTTGTGACGGTGACCCATAATTCACCCCTCCACTTT
>TRBJ1-2|-|TRBV6-1|-
CASSEEGFGYTF
TGTGCCAGCAGTGAAGAGGGGTTCGGCTACACCTTC
>TRBJ2-7|TRBD1|TRBV25-1|many
CASSDDIGQGANEQYF
TGTGCCAGCAGTGACGATATAGGACAGGGTGCAAACGAGCAGTACTTC